This T cell receptor beta chain comes out of a study of blood T cell repertoires in COVID-19. Across the study: Collection of acute and convalescent COVID-19 samples took place in the United States, Italy and Spain. Sources were T cells, B-cell-depleted T cells, or PBMCs; the material itself was cDNA or gDNA.

The CDR3 contains 13 residues. Per germline, CDR1 LGHDT and CDR2 YNNKEL (reference sequence). Trimming took 4 bases from V and 1 from J, leaving 8 bases between them. In the original processing: Reference gene primer amplification gave nucleated cell count estimates. Profiled with immunoSEQ multiplex PCR; TCRdb holds only in-frame clones, not every one. V and J calls and clone size are given by that table; D and trimming were obtained from the DNA. The profile shows about 230,000 clones, roughly 80% of them singletons. J is TRBJ2-7 and V is TRBV3-1 (or the pseudogene TRBV3-2); perhaps TRBD1 as D (6 bases). The receptor's source is an older woman with active or convalescent COVID-19. Material: peripheral blood. CDR3 in amino acids: CASSPQGSYEQYF. For the CDR3, the DNA is TGTGCCAGCAGCCCACAGGGATCCTACGAGCAGTACTTC.